The present T cell receptor (beta chain) was sequenced within a study of shared clonotypes between healthy human individuals. Study at large: Researchers assigned three CD4 naive, three CD4 memory, two CD8 naive and one CD8 memory plate to each donor.

Remarks on this clone: Its target is not known.

Germline V lookup: CDR1 MNHEY, CDR2 SVGAGI. This CDR3 is built from 13 residues. V trimming: 9 bases; J trimming: 6 bases; junction bases outside the gene matches: 5. Some clones are missing from TCRdb's copy, which holds only in-frame ones; the method was immunoSEQ multiplex PCR. Of around 600,000 clones listed, roughly 98% were seen once; the top ten hold approximately 0.3%. CD45RO-negative, CCR7-selected cells formed the naive CD8 fraction, which excluded terminally differentiated effector memory CD45RA+ cells. The study's findings and limits: With a handful of donors compared, about 5.2% of naive CD4 clonotypes were shared.

Source material: naive CD8+ T cells sorted from blood. This TCR came from a man younger than 40 in good health. The rearrangement links TRBV6-5 to TRBJ2-2; 9 bases line up with TRBD1. This CDR3 is CASAGQGSGELFF. Written as DNA, the CDR3 is TGTGCCAGTGCAGGACAGGGGTCCGGGGAGCTGTTTTTT.